Listed here are 7 T cell receptor beta chains from one sample, sequenced in a study of blood T cell repertoires in COVID-19. Measured with immunoSEQ multiplex PCR; TCRdb has only the in-frame clones, and not every one. Altogether 200,000 to 300,000 clones are present, around 84% being singletons, with the ten largest covering 4.2%. Sequencing used peripheral blood. The receptors come from a man between 60 and 70 years old with acute or convalescent COVID-19.

The chain is built from TRBV9 and TRBJ1-2; a possible D gene is TRBD1 (5 bases). The CDR3 contains 13 residues. Germline CDR1 is SGDLS and CDR2 is YYNGEE. V lost 3 bases, J lost 4 bases, and 10 bases lay in between. CDR3 nucleotide sequence: TGTGCCAGCAGCGGGGGGGTCCTCTATGGCTACACCTTC. This codes for CASSGGVLYGYTF.

The genes are TRBV11-2 and TRBJ2-3, with TRBD2 matching 13 bases. Germline values: CDR1 SGHAT, CDR2 FQNNGV. Trimming took 3 bases from V and 4 from J; bases not matched to a gene: 13. The CDR3 sequence is 19 residues long. The CDR3 protein is CASSFRGRTSGSGADTQYF. The CDR3 DNA reads as TGTGCCAGCAGCTTTCGGGGCAGGACTAGCGGGAGTGGCGCAGATACGCAGTATTTT.

This clone was seen once. V is TRBV19 and J is TRBJ2-6; D not resolved. This CDR3 comprises 17 residues. V was shortened by 5 bases and J by 1 base, with 15 bases between the two germline ends. Germline V gives CDR1 LNHDA, CDR2 SQIVND (reference sequence). The CDR3 spells CASSPGVARSGANVLTF. The DNA for the CDR3 is TGTGCCAGTAGTCCTGGTGTTGCGCGTTCTGGGGCCAACGTCCTGACTTTC.

The chain couples TRBV7-9 to TRBJ2-1, with D possibly matching TRBD2 (6 bases). The CDR3 sequence is 13 residues long. Germline V CDR1 and CDR2: SEHNR, FQNEAQ (reference sequence). V dropped 5 bases and J dropped 15 bases, with 20 bases sitting between them. The CDR3 loop is CASSPTGDRGPFF. CDR3 nucleotide sequence: TGTGCCAGCAGCCCAACGGGGGACCGAGGGCCGTTCTTC.

V gene TRBV4-1 combines with J gene TRBJ2-3, with 13 bases fitting TRBD2. J lost 6 bases, V lost 4 bases, and 13 bases had no gene match. The CDR3 extends over 18 amino acids. Germline values: CDR1 MGHRA, CDR2 YSYEKL. CDR3 amino acids: CASSRWTSGRGARDTQYF. The CDR3 DNA is TGCGCCAGCAGCCGTTGGACTAGCGGGAGAGGGGCCAGGGATACGCAGTATTTT.

This clone was seen just once. The chain joins TRBV6-4 to TRBJ2-5; TRBD2 aligns across 11 bases. The junction had 18 bases not matched to a gene; V was cut back by 2 bases and J by 4 bases. CDR1 is MRHNA, CDR2 SNTAGT, per germline. The CDR3 extends over 20 amino acids. CDR3 sequence: CASSDASARLAGGVRETQYF. Written as DNA, the CDR3 is TGTGCCAGCAGTGACGCCTCTGCCAGGCTAGCGGGGGGTGTTCGAGAGACCCAGTACTTC.

The V call is TRBV28, the J call TRBJ1-3; 9 nucleotides line up with TRBD1. CDR3 length equals 16 residues. V was clipped by 4 bases and J by 6 bases; unmatched bases: 10. From germline, CDR1 is MDHEN and CDR2 SYDVKM. The CDR3 region is CASSSWTGDISNTIYF. For the CDR3, the DNA is TGTGCCAGCAGTTCTTGGACAGGGGACATCTCAAACACCATATATTTT.